This T cell receptor (beta chain) came from a study of early T cells in non-severe SARS-CoV-2 infection. Turning to the study itself: Chains were unpaired, as sequencing was done on bulk RNA from unsorted whole blood.

Unique molecular identifier tags were affixed to discrete cDNA molecules. TCRdb re-called the 5' RACE reads through MiXCR, storing one row per CDR3 protein. The sample comprises roughly 33,000 distinct CDR3 sequences, approximately 6.2% of which are singletons, and approximately 5% rests with the top ten. Germline CDR1 and CDR2: MNHEY and SVGEGT. CDR3 length equals 16 residues. V was pared by 0 bases and J by 0 bases, with 5 bases of the junction left unmatched. At least ten counts were recorded for this clonotype. J is TRBJ2-7 and V is TRBV6-2 or TRBV6-3, with 7 nucleotides matching TRBD1. The origin of this receptor is an adult who was a healthcare worker with PCR-confirmed SARS-CoV-2 infection or an uninfected control (not recorded which). The specimen sequenced was whole blood. The CDR3: CASSYSKDRDSYEQYF. In DNA form, the CDR3 reads TGTGCCAGCAGTTACTCCAAAGACAGGGACTCCTACGAGCAGTACTTC.